These T cell receptor beta chains were read from a single sample in a study of cytomegalovirus exposure and HLA in healthy donors. The table came from immunoSEQ multiplex PCR; TCRdb's copy has only in-frame clones and leaves some out. The data contain roughly 100,000 clones, more than 60% of them seen just once; the ten biggest clones take up 8.6%. The specimen sequenced was PBMCs. The receptors derive from a woman between 40 and 55 years old in good health and CMV-seropositive. The CDR3 runs from the conserved cysteine through the conserved F or W. A D gene is named only where the DNA matches it firmly. Some rows have no size entry. The others give once, few or many, or a class for an expanded clone.

J gene	D gene	clone size	V gene	CDR3 protein	CDR3 DNA
TRBJ1-1	.	.	TRBV15	CATSRGINREAFF	TGTGCCACCAGCAGAGGGATAAACAGAGAAGCTTTCTTT
TRBJ2-1	TRBD2	once	TRBV15	CATSRDRGVWGGEQFF	TGTGCCACCAGCAGAGATCGGGGAGTTTGGGGGGGTGAGCAGTTCTTC
TRBJ1-5	.	.	TRBV18	CASSPLGQPDYSNQPQHF	TGTGCCAGCTCACCACTAGGCCAGCCAGACTATAGCAATCAGCCCCAGCATTTT
TRBJ2-7	TRBD2	.	TRBV2	CASNLLAGYEQYF	TGTGCCAGCAATCTTCTAGCGGGGTACGAGCAGTACTTC
TRBJ1-5	.	.	TRBV28	CASSLWRRGGGGYQPQHF	TGTGCCAGCAGTTTATGGAGGAGGGGAGGGGGTGGTTATCAGCCCCAGCATTTT
TRBJ2-7	.	.	TRBV5-4	CASSLYSSYEQYF	TGTGCCAGCAGCTTATATTCCTCCTACGAGCAGTACTTC
TRBJ2-7	.	once	TRBV11-2	CASSLVLRQAYEQYF	TGTGCCAGCAGCTTAGTCCTCAGACAGGCCTACGAGCAGTACTTC
TRBJ1-6	.	.	TRBV4-3	CASSQDGRDSPLHF	TGCGCCAGCAGCCAAGATGGGCGGGATTCACCCCTCCACTTT
TRBJ2-3	.	.	TRBV5-1	CASSPPGADSSTDTQYF	TGCGCCAGCAGCCCCCCTGGAGCAGATTCTAGCACAGATACGCAGTATTTT
TRBJ2-7	TRBD1	.	TRBV11-3	CASSLVTGGSYEQYF	TGTGCCAGCAGCTTAGTCACAGGGGGATCCTACGAGCAGTACTTC
TRBJ2-1	TRBD2	.	TRBV19	CASSISSGGLNEQFF	TGTGCCAGTAGTATATCTAGCGGGGGACTTAATGAGCAGTTCTTC
TRBJ2-7	TRBD2	.	TRBV7-2	CASSLQLAGVPPYEQYF	TGTGCCAGCAGCTTGCAACTAGCGGGGGTGCCCCCCTACGAGCAGTACTTC
TRBJ2-7	.	few	TRBV7-9	CASSLVGGRDSYEQYF	TGTGCCAGCAGCTTAGTCGGAGGGAGAGACTCCTACGAGCAGTACTTC
TRBJ2-2	.	.	TRBV6-5	CASKRLHNTGELFF	TGTGCCAGCAAGCGACTCCATAACACCGGGGAGCTGTTTTTT
TRBJ2-1	.	.	TRBV4-1	CASSQDRAEGEQFF	TGCGCCAGCAGCCAAGATCGCGCAGAGGGTGAGCAGTTCTTC
TRBJ2-1	TRBD2	.	TRBV28	CASSSPTSWSGGEQFF	TGTGCCAGCAGTTCCCCGACTAGCTGGTCGGGGGGTGAGCAGTTCTTC
TRBJ1-1	.	.	TRBV4-2	CASSRTSYTGDEAFF	TGTGCCAGCAGCCGGACCAGTTATACAGGTGACGAAGCTTTCTTT
TRBJ2-5	TRBD2	.	TRBV28	CAIGASSSGGAVETQYF	TGTGCCATCGGGGCGTCCAGCAGCGGGGGGGCCGTAGAGACCCAGTACTTC
TRBJ2-1	.	.	TRBV7-9	CASSLRDWSYNEQFF	TGTGCCAGCAGCTTAAGGGACTGGTCCTACAATGAGCAGTTCTTC
TRBJ1-1	.	.	TRBV15	CATSREDFRYTEAFF	TGTGCCACCAGCAGAGAGGACTTTCGGTACACTGAAGCTTTCTTT
TRBJ2-3	.	.	TRBV7-2	CASSKRDRTGTDTQYF	TGTGCCAGCAGCAAGCGAGACAGGACCGGCACAGATACGCAGTATTTT
TRBJ2-7	.	.	TRBV10-3	CATDRGNEQYF	TGTGCCACCGACCGGGGGAACGAGCAGTACTTC
TRBJ2-7	TRBD2	.	TRBV7-9	CASSLAGAGGHEQYF	TGTGCCAGCAGCTTAGCAGGTGCGGGAGGCCACGAGCAGTACTTC
TRBJ1-4	.	.	TRBV29-1	CSVGRPGGVQGLFF	TGCAGCGTCGGCCGGCCCGGGGGAGTCCAGGGACTGTTTTTT
TRBJ2-3	.	once	TRBV5-4	CASSSTSPDTQYF	TGTGCCAGCAGCAGTACTAGTCCAGATACGCAGTATTTT
TRBJ2-5	.	.	TRBV5-6	CASSFGGTVQETQYF	TGTGCCAGCAGCTTTGGCGGGACCGTCCAAGAGACCCAGTACTTC
TRBJ2-5	.	.	TRBV2	CASSRTFLQETQYF	TGTGCCAGCAGTAGGACATTCCTCCAAGAGACCCAGTACTTC
TRBJ2-7	.	once	TRBV5-5	CASSLTQLSYEQYF	TGTGCCAGCAGCTTGACGCAGTTATCCTACGAGCAGTACTTC
TRBJ1-3	.	.	TRBV5-6	CASSLVPGSGNTIYF	TGTGCCAGCAGCTTGGTTCCGGGGTCTGGAAACACCATATATTTT
TRBJ2-5	TRBD1	.	TRBV7-9	CSSSLPYTGEETQYF	TGTTCCAGCAGCTTACCCTATACAGGGGAAGAGACCCAGTACTTC
TRBJ1-1	.	.	TRBV2	CASSEGVATEAFF	TGTGCCAGCAGTGAAGGGGTAGCCACTGAAGCTTTCTTT
TRBJ1-2	TRBD1	.	TRBV10-3	CAMDSTGDSLYGYTF	TGTGCCATGGACTCAACAGGGGACTCATTGTATGGCTACACCTTC
TRBJ2-1	TRBD2	.	TRBV7-3	CASSLNLAGGPAEQFF	TGTGCCAGCAGCTTAAACCTAGCGGGGGGGCCTGCTGAGCAGTTCTTC
TRBJ2-7	TRBD1	.	TRBV6-5	CASRIDRGQYEQYF	TGTGCCAGCAGAATCGACAGGGGGCAATACGAGCAGTACTTC
TRBJ1-2	.	.	TRBV9	CASSEGGDYGYTF	TGTGCCAGCAGCGAAGGGGGGGACTATGGCTACACCTTC
TRBJ1-1	.	medium-sized	TRBV6-6	CASSPSGEAFF	TGTGCCAGCAGCCCCAGTGGTGAAGCTTTCTTT
TRBJ1-6	.	.	TRBV4-1	CASSQGGRGLNSPLHF	TGCGCCAGCAGCCAAGGGGGCAGGGGCCTTAATTCACCCCTCCACTTT
TRBJ2-7	.	once	TRBV5-1	CASSLAGNGGYEQYF	TGCGCCAGCAGCTTGGCCGGGAACGGCGGCTACGAGCAGTACTTC
TRBJ2-2	.	.	TRBV18	CASSPPDRYSNTAGELFF	TGTGCCAGCTCACCCCCCGACAGGTACTCCAACACCGCCGGGGAGCTGTTTTTT
TRBJ2-7	TRBD1	.	TRBV11-2	CASSFRTGYYEQYF	TGTGCCAGCAGCTTCCGGACAGGATACTACGAGCAGTACTTC
TRBJ2-2	.	.	TRBV27	CASSWFQGLAGELFF	TGTGCCAGCAGTTGGTTCCAGGGACTGGCCGGGGAGCTGTTTTTT
TRBJ1-5	.	.	TRBV6-1	CASSETGGGQPQHF	TGTGCCAGCAGTGAGACGGGAGGGGGACAGCCCCAGCATTTT
TRBJ1-4	.	.	TRBV9	CASSVAPGEKLFF	TGTGCCAGCAGCGTAGCCCCGGGGGAAAAACTGTTTTTT
TRBJ2-5	TRBD2	.	TRBV7-8	CASSRGAGGAGVQSGTQYF	TGTGCCAGCAGCCGTGGGGCTGGAGGAGCGGGAGTTCAGTCGGGGACCCAGTACTTC
TRBJ1-1	TRBD1	once	TRBV19	CASSNLGQGNTEAFF	TGTGCCAGTAGTAATCTGGGACAGGGGAACACTGAAGCTTTCTTT
TRBJ2-7	TRBD1	.	TRBV11-2	CASSPGTGIREQYF	TGTGCCAGCAGCCCCGGGACAGGGATTCGGGAGCAGTACTTC